Shown below are 5 T cell receptor beta chains from a single sample sequenced in a study of blood T cells in healthy people across ages. The authors ran a second PCR of about 6 to 11 cycles using a sample-barcoded 5' primer and a J-beta primer mix. TCRdb used MiXCR to reprocess the 5' RACE reads, holding one entry per CDR3 protein. The table shows 1.8 million or so distinct CDR3 sequences, with around 42% occurring only once. The sample was blood. The receptors shown here come from a human donor in good health.

In this sample, this clonotype turned up a few times. This sequence joins TRBV28 and TRBJ1-2, with 7 bases that match TRBD1. CDR1 is MDHEN and CDR2 is SYDVKM in the germline V gene. This CDR3 region has 13 residues. V lost 11 bases, J lost 8 bases, and 14 bases stayed unmatched. As DNA, the CDR3 is TGTGCCGGAGCCTCAGGACAGGCTGGCGGCTACACCTTC. The encoded protein is CAGASGQAGGYTF.

About this clonotype itself: At one end, the junction sequence differs from germline, possibly due to a read error. The chain uses TRBV13 and TRBJ2-5; TRBD2 agrees at 9 bases. The DNA matches TRBJ2-7 better at its end, which makes the J call doubtful. Germline V gene sequence: CDR1 PRHDT, CDR2 FYEKMQ (reference sequence). The length of the CDR3 is 18 residues. CDR3 protein: CACSLKRGATTERGEQYF. CDR3 bases: TGTGCCTGCAGCTTAAAGCGGGGGGCCACCACGGAACGGGGCGAGCAGTACTTC.

CDR3 region: CSAGFPGAQETQYF. The CDR3 DNA follows: TGCAGTGCTGGATTCCCGGGGGCCCAAGAGACCCAGTACTTC. The V gene is TRBV20-1, the J gene TRBJ2-5; D possibly matches TRBD1 or TRBD2 (6 bases each). Germline assignment: CDR1 DFQATT and CDR2 SNEGSKA (reference sequence). V was trimmed by 5 bases and J by 1 base, leaving 14 bases between them. This CDR3 region has 14 residues.

The chain is built from TRBV4-1 and TRBJ1-5; D gene ambiguous. The CDR3 loop spans 16 amino acids. Germline CDR1 reads MGHRA; CDR2 reads YSYEKL. Trimming pared 3 bases from V and 2 bases from J, leaving 14 bases between. The CDR3 sequence is CASSHTTRGRNQPQHF. The DNA for the CDR3 is TGCGCCAGCAGCCACACCACAAGAGGGCGCAATCAGCCCCAGCATTTT.

This clonotype came up a few times. The V and J genes are TRBV15 and TRBJ1-2, with 9 positions matching TRBD1. CDR3 length equals 15 residues. V shed 2 bases, J shed 4 bases, and the junction held 5 bases outside the gene matches. The germline V gene has CDR1 LNHNV and CDR2 YYDKDF (reference sequence). Here the CDR3 DNA reads TGTGCCACCAGCAGAAACAGGGGGCCCCTCTATGGCTACACCTTC. This translates into CATSRNRGPLYGYTF.